Sequencing of this TCR beta chain was carried out in a study of OX40 agonist ivuxolimab in advanced cancers. Across the study: Ivuxolimab doses were 0.01, 0.1, 0.3, 1.5, 3 or 10 mg/kg every 2 weeks. From 23 to 79 years was the age range, with a mean of around 56 years, and 70% to 85% were male.

The CDR3 is 13 residues long. Per germline, CDR1 SEHNR and CDR2 FQNEAQ (reference sequence). Trimming pared 1 base from V and 5 bases from J, leaving 6 bases between. Sequencing was performed with immunoSEQ multiplex PCR; in TCRdb, only in-frame clones are kept and a portion is missing. Among tens of thousands of clones listed, less than 90% were seen once. The chain carries TRBV7-9 and TRBJ1-5; no firm D call. The specimen comprised CD4+ or CD8+ T cells sorted from blood, sampled in a trial of the OX40 agonist ivuxolimab. This receptor was obtained from an adult with an advanced solid tumor such as melanoma, head and neck, liver or kidney cancer. The CDR3 coding sequence is TGTGCCAGCAGCTTAGTCGGGGATCAGCCCCAGCATTTT. Protein: CASSLVGDQPQHF.